A selection of T cell receptor beta chains follows, all from one sample in a study of shared clonotypes between healthy human individuals. The assay was immunoSEQ multiplex PCR, and TCRdb's table has in-frame clones only and misses some. The sample includes around 300,000 clones, around nine tenths of them seen just once. The sequenced material came from memory CD8+ T cells sorted from blood. These receptors originate from a man aged 18 to 30 in good health. The CDR3 runs from the conserved cysteine through the conserved F or W. D genes are given only for firm matches. Size values are once, few and many counts, or a class for expanded clones, and some rows have none.

J | D | size | V | length | DNA | CDR3
TRBJ2-1 | TRBD1 | NA | TRBV2 | 20 | TGTGCCAGCAGTGAATTATTGGAACCGGACAGGACCCTCTCCTACAATGAGCAGTTCTTC | CASSELLEPDRTLSYNEQFF
TRBJ2-7 | TRBD2 | NA | TRBV4-3 | 15 | TGCGCCAGCAGCCAAGATATCGGGGGGGCCTACGAGCAGTACTTC | CASSQDIGGAYEQYF
TRBJ1-4 | NA | once | TRBV2 | 14 | TGTGCCACTCTACAGGAAGCAACTAATGAAAAACTGTTTTTT | CATLQEATNEKLFF
TRBJ2-7 | NA | NA | TRBV27 | 14 | TGTGCCAGCAGCGATAGGACGCTTACCTACGAGCAGTACTTC | CASSDRTLTYEQYF
TRBJ2-7 | NA | NA | TRBV6-5 | 15 | TGTGCCAGCAGGAACCAAGCGGAACCTTTCTACGAGCAGTACTTC | CASRNQAEPFYEQYF
TRBJ1-1 | NA | NA | TRBV28 | 15 | TGTGCCAGCAGTGGTTCAGGGGAAGCGAACACTGAAGCTTTCTTT | CASSGSGEANTEAFF
TRBJ1-1 | NA | NA | TRBV27 | 13 | TGTGCCAGCAGTTTGACAGGTATCACTGAAGCTTTCTTT | CASSLTGITEAFF
TRBJ1-1 | NA | NA | TRBV7-9 | 15 | TGTGCCAGCAGCTTAGACGGGGACTTGAACACTGAAGCTTTCTTT | CASSLDGDLNTEAFF
TRBJ2-5 | TRBD2 | NA | TRBV27 | 15 | TGTGCCAGCAACCCCGGGAGGGGGGCCCAAGAGACCCAGTACTTC | CASNPGRGAQETQYF
TRBJ2-7 | NA | NA | TRBV4-3 | 16 | TGCGCCAGCAGCCAAGGTTTGGACGGCGCCAGCTACGAGCAGTACTTC | CASSQGLDGASYEQYF
TRBJ2-5 | NA | NA | TRBV14 | 15 | TGTGCCAGCAGCCAAGACCCATGGGTACAAGAGACCCAGTACTTC | CASSQDPWVQETQYF
TRBJ2-5 | NA | NA | TRBV6-5 | 11 | TGTGCCAGCAGTTACTTAGGGGGCCAGTACTTC | CASSYLGGQYF
TRBJ1-4 | NA | NA | TRBV10-2 | 16 | TGCGCCAGCAGTGAATCCGTCCTGGGCGTGGATGAAAAACTGTTTTTT | CASSESVLGVDEKLFF
TRBJ2-3 | NA | NA | TRBV10-3 | 16 | TGTGCCATCAGTGAGCTTGTGACAGACAACACAGATACGCAGTATTTT | CAISELVTDNTDTQYF
TRBJ2-2 | NA | NA | TRBV18 | 15 | TGTGCCAGCTCACCCCTCGTCCCATCCACCGGGGAGCTGTTTTTT | CASSPLVPSTGELFF
TRBJ2-7 | NA | NA | TRBV13 | 16 | TGTGCCAGCAGCTCATTAGGACCGCTATACCCATACGAGCAGTACTTC | CASSSLGPLYPYEQYF
TRBJ2-1 | TRBD2 | once | TRBV5-4 | 16 | TGTGCCAGCAGCGCATATAGCGGGGGGGCAGATAATGAGCAGTTCTTC | CASSAYSGGADNEQFF
TRBJ2-7 | NA | NA | TRBV7-9 | 13 | TGTGCCAGCAGCTTCGGAGGGAGCTACGAGCAGTACTTC | CASSFGGSYEQYF
TRBJ2-2 | NA | NA | TRBV4-1 | 17 | TGCGCCAGCAGCCAATTTGTATACAGGGAGGACACCGGGGAGCTGTTTTTT | CASSQFVYREDTGELFF
TRBJ1-3 | NA | NA | TRBV4-1 | 18 | TGCGCCAGCAGCCAAGTGACGGGGAGCCTACTCTCTGGAAACACCATATATTTT | CASSQVTGSLLSGNTIYF
TRBJ1-2 | NA | many | TRBV2 | 14 | TGTGCACGCACGGCCAGCCTCGGCCTCTATGGCTACACCTTC | CARTASLGLYGYTF
TRBJ1-1 | NA | NA | TRBV7-6 | 15 | TGTGCCAGCAGCTTCCGTATTGTTAGAGGTACTGAAGCTTTCTTT | CASSFRIVRGTEAFF
TRBJ1-5 | NA | NA | TRBV11-2 | 14 | TGTGCCAGCAAAATGGGGGAGGCCAATCAGCCCCAGCATTTT | CASKMGEANQPQHF
TRBJ2-3 | TRBD2 | NA | TRBV27 | 13 | TGTGCCAGCAGGGGACTATACACAGATACGCAGTATTTT | CASRGLYTDTQYF
TRBJ2-7 | TRBD1 | NA | TRBV11-1 | 13 | TGTGCCAGCAGGGTTACAGGGGCTGCCGAGCAGTACTTC | CASRVTGAAEQYF
TRBJ1-1 | NA | NA | TRBV4-1 | 15 | TGCGCCAGCAGCCGGAAAGGGGGGCTTGGGACTGAAGCTTTCTTT | CASSRKGGLGTEAFF
TRBJ1-6 | NA | NA | TRBV6-6 | 14 | TGTGCCAGCGGGGTTGGGACAAAAGATTCACCCCTCCACTTT | CASGVGTKDSPLHF
TRBJ2-7 | NA | NA | TRBV27 | 16 | TGTGCCAGCAGTTTCTCTAAGGGCCCCACAATCTACGAGCAGTACTTC | CASSFSKGPTIYEQYF
TRBJ2-7 | TRBD2 | NA | TRBV13 | 16 | TGTGCCAGCAGCTCACAGGGACTAGCGGGTATGCACGAGCAGTACTTC | CASSSQGLAGMHEQYF
TRBJ1-1 | NA | NA | TRBV7-9 | 15 | TGTGCCAGCAGCCCCATAAGGGGCGGGGACACTGAAGCTTTCTTT | CASSPIRGGDTEAFF
TRBJ2-3 | TRBD2 | NA | TRBV13 | 16 | TGTGCCAGCAGCGATCACACGGGAGGGAACACAGATACGCAGTATTTT | CASSDHTGGNTDTQYF
TRBJ2-5 | NA | once | TRBV11-2 | 14 | TGTGCCAGCAGCTTAATCGTCGAAGAGAGGACCCAGTACTTC | CASSLIVEERTQYF
TRBJ2-7 | NA | NA | TRBV9 | 14 | TGTGCCAGCAGCGTAGTGGAGACCCCTTGGGAGCAGTACTTC | CASSVVETPWEQYF
TRBJ2-7 | TRBD2 | NA | TRBV7-8 | 18 | TGTGCCAGCAGCTTAAATTTACGGCTAGCGGGGGTGGAGAACGAGCAGTACTTC | CASSLNLRLAGVENEQYF
TRBJ2-5 | TRBD2 | NA | TRBV2 | 16 | TGTGCCAGCGCCGACTACGGCGGGAGCTACCAAGAGACCCAGTACTTC | CASADYGGSYQETQYF
TRBJ2-1 | TRBD1 | NA | TRBV27 | 14 | TGTGCCAGCAGGGCACGGGACAGGGGGGTTGAGCAGTTCTTC | CASRARDRGVEQFF
TRBJ2-4 | TRBD1 | NA | TRBV6-1 | 14 | TGTGCCAGCGGGAGAGGACAGGGAAAAAACATTCAGTACTTC | CASGRGQGKNIQYF
TRBJ2-5 | NA | NA | TRBV5-4 | 14 | TGTGCCAGCAGCTGGTCGGGCCACCTCGAGACCCAGTACTTC | CASSWSGHLETQYF
TRBJ1-6 | NA | NA | TRBV5-4 | 16 | TGTGCCAGCAGCTTGGGAGGGAGATACTATAATTCACCCCTCCACTTT | CASSLGGRYYNSPLHF
TRBJ1-5 | NA | NA | TRBV2 | 16 | TGTGCCAGCAGTGAATCTTCCCGTTATAGCAATCAGCCCCAGCATTTT | CASSESSRYSNQPQHF
TRBJ2-7 | TRBD1 | once | TRBV15 | 15 | TGTGCCACCAGCAGAGAGGGACAGGGGATTTACGAGCAGTACTTC | CATSREGQGIYEQYF
TRBJ2-1 | NA | NA | TRBV29-1 | 11 | TGCAGCTCCTCATCCTACAATGAGCAGTTCTTC | CSSSSYNEQFF
TRBJ2-5 | NA | NA | TRBV11-2 | 14 | TGTGCCAGCAGCTTATTATTTGTGGGAGACCCTCTAAACTTC | CASSLLFVGDPLNF
TRBJ1-4 | TRBD1 | NA | TRBV4-2 | 18 | TGTGCCAGCAGCCAAGCGCGGGACAGCGAAGGCACTAATGAAAAACTGTTTTTT | CASSQARDSEGTNEKLFF
TRBJ1-2 | NA | NA | TRBV30 | 13 | TGTGCCTGGGAGGAGAGATCTAACTATGGCTACACCTTC | CAWEERSNYGYTF
TRBJ2-2 | TRBD1 | NA | TRBV7-6 | 15 | TGTGCCAGCAGCCCAAGACAGGGTATGGCCGGGGAGCTGTTTTTT | CASSPRQGMAGELFF
TRBJ1-6 | NA | once | TRBV25-1 | 14 | TGTGCCAGCAGTGATGACAGGTTTAATTCACCCCTCCACTTT | CASSDDRFNSPLHF
TRBJ2-3 | NA | few | TRBV7-8 | 15 | TGTGCCAGCAGCCCGCTGTGGGACAACACAGATACGCAGTATTTT | CASSPLWDNTDTQYF
TRBJ2-3 | NA | once | TRBV10-3 | 14 | TGTGCCATCAGATACAGTACTTACACAGATACGCAGTATTTT | CAIRYSTYTDTQYF
TRBJ1-1 | TRBD1 | NA | TRBV27 | 17 | TGTGCCAGCAGTTTAATAGGACTACAGGGGGAGAACACTGAAGCTTTCTTT | CASSLIGLQGENTEAFF
TRBJ1-6 | NA | NA | TRBV7-6 | 17 | TGTGCCAGCAGCTCAGTAGTTGGGCCAGGGGATAATTCACCCCTCCACTTT | CASSSVVGPGDNSPLHF
TRBJ1-1 | NA | NA | TRBV29-1 | 14 | TGCAGCGTTCCGGCTACGGCAGCGAACACTGAAGCTTTCTTT | CSVPATAANTEAFF
TRBJ2-3 | TRBD2 | NA | TRBV7-9 | 15 | TGTGCCAGCAGTCAAACTAGCGGTAGCACAGATACGCAGTATTTT | CASSQTSGSTDTQYF
TRBJ1-1 | NA | NA | TRBV4-1 | 15 | TGCGCCAGCAGCCAAGATTGGGGGGAACGGACTGAAGCTTTCTTT | CASSQDWGERTEAFF